This T cell receptor (beta chain) emerged from a study of blood T cell repertoires in COVID-19. On the study more broadly: Specimens from acute and convalescent COVID-19 originated in the United States, Italy and Spain.

Measured with immunoSEQ multiplex PCR; TCRdb has only the in-frame clones, and not every one. The table includes around 150,000 clones, 70% to 90% detected once. The length of the CDR3 is 14 residues. Germline CDR1 and CDR2: SGHRS and YFSETQ. The V gene end was trimmed by 5 bases and the J gene end by 5 bases; junction bases not matched to a gene: 7. Patients in Seattle were enrolled during active infection, then followed longitudinally. The receptor was derived from a woman aged 55-69 years with COVID-19, enrolled during active disease. The sample was peripheral blood. This chain connects TRBV5-1 to TRBJ2-1, with 7 bases fitting TRBD2. The CDR3 loop is CASRPSGADNEQFF. CDR3 sequence (DNA): TGCGCCAGCAGACCCAGCGGGGCTGACAATGAGCAGTTCTTC.